This record covers a single T cell receptor beta chain. No antigen is known for it. The CDR3 runs to 15 residues. Germline CDR1 is MNHNY and CDR2 is SVGAGI (reference sequence). The sample comes from a study of tumor and adjacent non-tumor tissue in lung cancer. Study in general: Some 3.9 million productive TCRbeta reads were obtained per sample on average.

The library came from three nested PCR rounds adapted from ARM-PCR protocols. TCRdb re-called the multiplex PCR reads through MiXCR, storing one row per CDR3 protein. The sample contains under 95,000 distinct CDR3 sequences, about 70% of which appear only once. The template was RNA from unsorted bulk tissue. Donors were chemotherapy-naive, newly diagnosed lung cancer surgical patients in China, August–late 2014. Study observations and caveats: Normal lung showed higher cumulative top 100 clone frequency than tumor.

J is TRBJ2-3 and V is TRBV6-6, with D perhaps matching TRBD1 (5 bases). Near its end, the DNA agrees better with TRBJ1-5, so the J call may be wrong. The TCR originated in a man aged 55 to 70 with non-small cell lung cancer. The sequenced material came from lung tumor tissue. The CDR3 loop reads CASSGGSISTDTQHF. CDR3 in DNA: TGTGCCAGCAGTGGGGGATCTATTAGCACAGATACGCAGCATTTT.